This TCR beta chain was identified in a study of shared clonotypes between healthy human individuals. About the research overall: The study used three CD4 naive, three CD4 memory, two CD8 naive and one CD8 memory plate per donor.

Trimming pared 3 bases from V and 2 bases from J, leaving 9 bases between. The CDR3 covers 14 residues. Germline CDR1 reads PRHDT; CDR2 reads FYEKMQ (reference sequence). In the original analysis: There were no quality scores in the junction-only immunoSEQ sequences, so filtering differed. Method: immunoSEQ multiplex PCR; TCRdb's copy keeps in-frame clones and lacks some. That table furnishes V, J and clone size, whereas the DNA furnished D and trimming. Of roughly 1,800,000 clones listed, 85% to 95% are singletons. Naive CD8 cells comprised CD45RO-negative, CCR7-positively selected cells, excluding terminally differentiated effector memory CD45RA+ cells.

This clonotype originated in a man aged 18 to 29 in good health. What was sequenced was naive CD8+ T cells sorted from blood. V is TRBV13 and J is TRBJ2-3; the D is unclear. The CDR3: CASSFGSHTDTQYF. Here the CDR3 DNA reads TGTGCCAGCAGCTTCGGGTCTCACACAGATACGCAGTATTTT. Drawing the rest from reference TRBV13 and TRBJ2-3, the complete variable domain is AAGVIQSPRHLIKEKRETATLKCYPIPRHDTVYWYQQGPGQDPQFLISFYEKMQSDKGSIPDRFSAQQFSDYHSELNMSSLELGDSALYFCASSFGSHTDTQYFGPGTRLTVL.